This TCR beta chain stems from a study of regulatory T cells in long-lasting Graves disease. Time point in this sample: newly diagnosed GD, antithyroid drugs for less than 3 months. Extracted PBMC RNA gave rise to the TCR library. CDR3 regions were amplified by Arm-PCR using iRepertoire HTBI primers to build TCR beta libraries. TCRdb itself ran the multiplex PCR reads through MiXCR, one entry per CDR3 protein. The sample holds 580,000 or so distinct CDR3 sequences, roughly 15% seen once. The V gene lost 3 bases and the J gene lost 11 bases, with 16 bases spanning the gap. The CDR3 spans 12 residues. CDR1 and CDR2 (germline): DFQATT, SNEGSKA (reference sequence). The same specimen was also included in a second study, on T cells in Graves' hyperthyroidism and ophthalmopathy.

This sequence was found in a man between 18 and 29 years old with Graves disease. The input for sequencing was peripheral blood mononuclear cells (PBMCs), taken at new diagnosis, from a patient treated with antithyroid drugs. The chain combines TRBV20-1 with TRBJ1-1; D gene unclear. CDR3 residues: CSASGVGEAAFF. In DNA form, the CDR3 reads TGCAGTGCTAGCGGAGTCGGTGAAGCGGCTTTCTTT.